This paragraph reports one T cell receptor beta chain. Its antigen is currently unknown. Treatment reported: oral pan-JAK inhibitor, 5-10 mg twice daily. Peripheral blood and lesional scalp punch biopsies came from alopecia areata patients. This record comes from a study of CD8+ T cells in alopecia areata. Study conclusions and caveats: Patients displayed less clarity in TCR sharing than mice, a finding possibly related to HLA. One nonresponder makes the tie between baseline CD8+ expansion and response uncertain.

After isolation, RNA underwent reverse transcription to generate cDNA as the sequencing template. Assay: immunoSEQ multiplex PCR; the TCRdb copy retains only in-frame clones and omits some. The table includes a few hundred thousand clones, 50% to 60% detected once. Germline V CDR1 and CDR2: SGHDT, YYEEEE. CDR3 length: 13 amino acids. V lost 1 base and J lost 6, with 7 bases in between. The rearrangement links TRBV5-6 to TRBJ1-4; possible D gene TRBD1, 5 bases. This receptor was obtained from a human donor with alopecia areata. The sequences come from CD4+ T cells sorted from blood, collected at week 4, from a patient treated with tofacitinib. The CDR3 reads CASSLSGDEKLFF. DNA for the CDR3: TGTGCCAGCAGCTTGTCGGGGGATGAAAAACTGTTTTTT.